The rows below give T cell receptor beta chains drawn from one sample of a study of cytomegalovirus exposure and HLA in healthy donors. TCRdb's copy holds only in-frame clones and misses some; the assay was immunoSEQ multiplex PCR. Found here are under 200,000 clones, approximately 80% of them singletons; the top ten hold over 2.5%. Sequenced sample: PBMCs. Receptors were obtained from a woman between 40 and 50 years old in good health and CMV-seropositive. Each CDR3 is given with its conserved first and last residue. A D gene is named only where the DNA matches it firmly. Rows give clone size only sometimes, using once, few, many, or a class for an expanded clone.

clone size: NA
D gene: NA
J gene: TRBJ2-5
V gene: TRBV7-2
CDR3 protein: CASSLSGMGETQYF
CDR3 DNA: TGTGCCAGCAGCTTATCCGGGATGGGGGAGACCCAGTACTTC

clone size: NA
D gene: NA
J gene: TRBJ2-7
V gene: TRBV9
CDR3 protein: CASSPEGGTVSYEQYF
CDR3 DNA: TGTGCCAGCAGCCCCGAGGGGGGGACGGTCTCCTACGAGCAGTACTTC

clone size: NA
D gene: NA
J gene: TRBJ1-5
V gene: TRBV5-8
CDR3 protein: CASSLVVQGNQPQHF
CDR3 DNA: TGTGCCAGCAGCTTGGTGGTACAGGGAAATCAGCCCCAGCATTTT

clone size: NA
D gene: NA
J gene: TRBJ2-7
V gene: TRBV5-4
CDR3 protein: CASSEKGAGEQYF
CDR3 DNA: TGTGCCAGCAGCGAAAAGGGGGCGGGGGAGCAGTACTTC

clone size: NA
D gene: NA
J gene: TRBJ2-5
V gene: TRBV5-6
CDR3 protein: CASSLRGGETQYF
CDR3 DNA: TGTGCCAGCAGCTTGAGAGGCGGGGAGACCCAGTACTTC

clone size: NA
D gene: TRBD2
J gene: TRBJ2-1
V gene: TRBV5-1
CDR3 protein: CASSFGGGSYNEQFF
CDR3 DNA: TGCGCCAGCAGCTTCGGGGGGGGGTCCTACAATGAGCAGTTCTTC

clone size: NA
D gene: NA
J gene: TRBJ2-3
V gene: TRBV11-2
CDR3 protein: CASSPSPLDTQYF
CDR3 DNA: TGTGCCAGCAGCCCCTCCCCTTTGGATACGCAGTATTTT

clone size: few
D gene: NA
J gene: TRBJ2-7
V gene: TRBV7-7
CDR3 protein: CASSAKGDSEDYASYEQYF
CDR3 DNA: TGTGCCAGCAGCGCCAAAGGGGACTCGGAAGACTATGCCTCCTACGAGCAGTACTTC

clone size: once
D gene: TRBD1
J gene: TRBJ1-1
V gene: TRBV5-1
CDR3 protein: CASTRGQSTMNTEAFF
CDR3 DNA: TGCGCCAGCACCCGGGGACAGTCAACAATGAACACTGAAGCTTTCTTT

clone size: once
D gene: NA
J gene: TRBJ2-1
V gene: TRBV6-1
CDR3 protein: CASSETGLDQFF
CDR3 DNA: TGTGCCAGCAGTGAAACAGGGCTCGATCAGTTCTTC

clone size: once
D gene: NA
J gene: TRBJ1-2
V gene: TRBV6-5
CDR3 protein: CASSAGENYGYTF
CDR3 DNA: TGTGCCAGCAGCGCAGGGGAGAACTATGGCTACACCTTC

clone size: NA
D gene: TRBD1
J gene: TRBJ1-2
V gene: TRBV5-6
CDR3 protein: CASSQTDRRANYGYTF
CDR3 DNA: TGTGCCAGCAGCCAGACGGACAGGCGAGCTAACTATGGCTACACCTTC

clone size: NA
D gene: TRBD1
J gene: TRBJ1-2
V gene: TRBV4-3
CDR3 protein: CASSQGTGAHGYTF
CDR3 DNA: TGCGCCAGCAGCCAGGGGACAGGGGCCCATGGCTACACCTTC

clone size: NA
D gene: TRBD2
J gene: TRBJ2-3
V gene: TRBV18
CDR3 protein: CASSPRDSGDTQYF
CDR3 DNA: TGTGCCAGCTCACCCCGGGATAGCGGGGATACGCAGTATTTT

clone size: few
D gene: TRBD1
J gene: TRBJ1-2
V gene: TRBV7-8
CDR3 protein: CASRPGQGIPSYGYTF
CDR3 DNA: TGTGCCAGCAGACCGGGACAGGGTATCCCATCGTATGGCTACACCTTC

clone size: NA
D gene: NA
J gene: TRBJ2-7
V gene: TRBV5-6
CDR3 protein: CASSLSFGQGLYEQYF
CDR3 DNA: TGTGCCAGCAGCTTATCTTTCGGTCAGGGTTTGTACGAGCAGTACTTC

clone size: few
D gene: TRBD1
J gene: TRBJ1-1
V gene: TRBV7-9
CDR3 protein: CASSLEGATEAFF
CDR3 DNA: TGTGCCAGCAGCTTAGAGGGGGCCACTGAAGCTTTCTTT

clone size: few
D gene: NA
J gene: TRBJ2-6
V gene: TRBV5-4
CDR3 protein: CASSPRLSGANVLTF
CDR3 DNA: TGTGCCAGCAGCCCCAGGCTATCTGGGGCCAACGTCCTGACTTTC

clone size: NA
D gene: NA
J gene: TRBJ1-1
V gene: TRBV7-9
CDR3 protein: CASSLGQMNTEAFF
CDR3 DNA: TGTGCCAGCAGCTTGGGACAAATGAACACTGAAGCTTTCTTT

clone size: NA
D gene: NA
J gene: TRBJ1-5
V gene: TRBV4-1
CDR3 protein: CASSQAGASNQPQHF
CDR3 DNA: TGCGCCAGCAGCCAAGCAGGTGCTAGCAATCAGCCCCAGCATTTT

clone size: NA
D gene: NA
J gene: TRBJ2-1
V gene: TRBV9
CDR3 protein: CASSVDGEEQFF
CDR3 DNA: TGTGCCAGCAGCGTAGACGGAGAAGAGCAGTTCTTC

clone size: NA
D gene: NA
J gene: TRBJ2-7
V gene: TRBV10-3
CDR3 protein: CASWGGRPGYEQYF
CDR3 DNA: TGTGCCTCCTGGGGGGGGCGGCCTGGCTACGAGCAGTACTTC

clone size: NA
D gene: NA
J gene: TRBJ2-3
V gene: TRBV19
CDR3 protein: CASKGDTDTQYF
CDR3 DNA: TGTGCCAGTAAGGGGGACACAGATACGCAGTATTTT

clone size: NA
D gene: TRBD1
J gene: TRBJ2-5
V gene: TRBV7-9
CDR3 protein: CASRTGGRETQYF
CDR3 DNA: TGTGCCAGCCGGACAGGGGGCAGGGAGACCCAGTACTTC

clone size: NA
D gene: TRBD2
J gene: TRBJ2-1
V gene: TRBV18
CDR3 protein: CASSPGVDSGGRYEQFF
CDR3 DNA: TGTGCCAGCTCACCAGGCGTAGATAGCGGGGGAAGATATGAGCAGTTCTTC

clone size: NA
D gene: TRBD1
J gene: TRBJ1-1
V gene: TRBV5-6
CDR3 protein: CASSLRDREATEAFF
CDR3 DNA: TGTGCCAGCAGCTTGAGGGACAGGGAGGCCACTGAAGCTTTCTTT

clone size: NA
D gene: NA
J gene: TRBJ2-1
V gene: TRBV4-3
CDR3 protein: CASSQGRIGTYNEQFF
CDR3 DNA: TGCGCCAGCAGCCAAGGTAGGATAGGGACATACAATGAGCAGTTCTTC

clone size: few
D gene: TRBD1
J gene: TRBJ1-4
V gene: TRBV6-5
CDR3 protein: CASSYSGQGNEKLFF
CDR3 DNA: TGTGCCAGCAGTTACTCTGGACAGGGGAATGAAAAACTGTTTTTT

clone size: few
D gene: NA
J gene: TRBJ2-5
V gene: TRBV15
CDR3 protein: CATSRDSAGGETQYF
CDR3 DNA: TGTGCCACCAGCAGAGATTCGGCAGGGGGGGAGACCCAGTACTTC

clone size: NA
D gene: NA
J gene: TRBJ1-2
V gene: TRBV21-1
CDR3 protein: CASSKMSGGGGYTF
CDR3 DNA: TGTGCCAGCAGCAAAATGAGTGGGGGGGGTGGCTACACCTTC

clone size: NA
D gene: NA
J gene: TRBJ2-1
V gene: TRBV21-1
CDR3 protein: CASSTSKRGYYNEQFF
CDR3 DNA: TGTGCCAGCAGCACCTCTAAGCGGGGGTATTATAATGAGCAGTTCTTC

clone size: NA
D gene: TRBD1
J gene: TRBJ1-1
V gene: TRBV5-3
CDR3 protein: CARSWVWDSKNTEAFF
CDR3 DNA: TGTGCCAGAAGCTGGGTATGGGACAGCAAGAACACTGAAGCTTTCTTT

clone size: NA
D gene: TRBD1
J gene: TRBJ2-7
V gene: TRBV29-1
CDR3 protein: CSVKDRYEQYF
CDR3 DNA: TGCAGCGTGAAGGACAGGTACGAGCAGTACTTC

clone size: NA
D gene: TRBD1
J gene: TRBJ1-4
V gene: TRBV7-6
CDR3 protein: CASNRGLDEKLFF
CDR3 DNA: TGTGCCAGTAACAGGGGGCTAGATGAAAAACTGTTTTTT

clone size: NA
D gene: NA
J gene: TRBJ1-1
V gene: TRBV6-5
CDR3 protein: CASSYEGVVTEAFF
CDR3 DNA: TGTGCCAGCAGTTACGAGGGGGTGGTCACTGAAGCTTTCTTT

clone size: NA
D gene: TRBD1
J gene: TRBJ1-2
V gene: TRBV5-1
CDR3 protein: CASSLGDSYGYTF
CDR3 DNA: TGCGCCAGCAGCTTGGGGGACAGCTATGGCTACACCTTC

clone size: many
D gene: TRBD1
J gene: TRBJ1-1
V gene: TRBV7-8
CDR3 protein: CASSSPSDRAVDTEAFF
CDR3 DNA: TGTGCCAGCAGCTCGCCGTCGGACAGGGCGGTGGACACTGAAGCTTTCTTT

clone size: once
D gene: TRBD2
J gene: TRBJ2-1
V gene: TRBV10-1
CDR3 protein: CASSGGVAGGYNEQFF
CDR3 DNA: TGCGCCAGCAGTGGTGGGGTAGCGGGAGGCTACAATGAGCAGTTCTTC

clone size: NA
D gene: NA
J gene: TRBJ2-3
V gene: TRBV6-6
CDR3 protein: CASSYGLATDTQYF
CDR3 DNA: TGTGCCAGCAGTTACGGGCTAGCCACAGATACGCAGTATTTT

clone size: NA
D gene: NA
J gene: TRBJ1-2
V gene: TRBV25-1
CDR3 protein: CASSESGSSYGYTF
CDR3 DNA: TGTGCCAGCAGTGAATCTGGCAGTTCTTATGGCTACACCTTC

clone size: NA
D gene: NA
J gene: TRBJ2-7
V gene: TRBV20-1
CDR3 protein: CSARDNYEQYF
CDR3 DNA: TGCAGTGCTAGGGACAACTACGAGCAGTACTTC

clone size: NA
D gene: TRBD1
J gene: TRBJ2-3
V gene: TRBV5-1
CDR3 protein: CASSLDPGTDAQYF
CDR3 DNA: TGCGCCAGCAGCTTGGATCCAGGGACAGATGCGCAGTATTTT

clone size: NA
D gene: NA
J gene: TRBJ1-1
V gene: TRBV28
CDR3 protein: CAAGRNVNTEAFF
CDR3 DNA: TGTGCCGCGGGGAGAAATGTAAACACTGAAGCTTTCTTT

clone size: NA
D gene: TRBD1
J gene: TRBJ2-7
V gene: TRBV29-1
CDR3 protein: CSVGQGSYEQYF
CDR3 DNA: TGCAGCGTTGGACAGGGCTCCTACGAGCAGTACTTC